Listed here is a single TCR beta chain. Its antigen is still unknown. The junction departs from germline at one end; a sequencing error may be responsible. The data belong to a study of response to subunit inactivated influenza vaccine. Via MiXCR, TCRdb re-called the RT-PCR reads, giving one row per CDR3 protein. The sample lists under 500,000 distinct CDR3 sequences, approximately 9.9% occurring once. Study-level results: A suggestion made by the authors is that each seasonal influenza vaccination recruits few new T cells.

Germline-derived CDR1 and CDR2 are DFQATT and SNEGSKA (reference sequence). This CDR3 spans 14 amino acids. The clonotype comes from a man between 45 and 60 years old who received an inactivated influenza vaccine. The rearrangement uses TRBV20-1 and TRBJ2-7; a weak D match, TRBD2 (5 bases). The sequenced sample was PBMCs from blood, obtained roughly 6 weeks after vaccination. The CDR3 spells CSTRTGVHPYEQYF. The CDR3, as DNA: TGCAGTACTAGGACCGGGGTCCACCCCTACGAGCAGTACTTC.